The 4 T cell receptor beta chains below all came from one sample that was sequenced in a study of molecular identifiers for immune sequencing clone quantification. MiXCR, applied by TCRdb to the PCR reads, yields one record per CDR3 protein. The sample records just under 65,000 distinct CDR3 sequences, about a fifth being singletons. The sequenced sample consisted of naive CD8+ T cells from blood, with Jurkat cell RNA spiked in. Indicated subset: FACS-sorted CD8+CD4-CCR7+CD45RA+ naive T cells. The receptors stem from a human donor in good health. Some libraries in this study had Jurkat cell RNA spiked in.

Concerning this clonotype: One end of the junction is discordant with germline, which a read error may explain. The CDR3 loop reads CASSSQGAYKQYF. In DNA, the CDR3 is TGTGCCAGCAGTTCACAGGGGGCCTACAAGCAGTACTTC. The V call is TRBV27, the J call TRBJ2-7, with TRBD1 identical over 9 bases. From germline, CDR1 is MNHEY and CDR2 SMNVEV (reference sequence). The CDR3 covers 13 residues.

This clonotype occurred a few times. The chain couples TRBV20-1 to TRBJ2-1; D unclear. Per the germline V gene, CDR1 is DFQATT and CDR2 is SNEGSKA (reference sequence). Trimming removed 4 bases at V and 3 bases at J, with 13 bases between. This CDR3 region has 14 residues. This CDR3 reads CSAKANENYNEQFF. CDR3 coding DNA: TGCAGTGCTAAAGCTAATGAGAACTACAATGAGCAGTTCTTC.

In this sample, this clonotype turned up many times. The V call is TRBV29-1, the J call TRBJ2-7; D remains unclear. The CDR3 runs 14 residues. V dropped 2 bases and J dropped 3 bases, with 14 bases sitting between them. CDR1 and CDR2 from the germline V gene are SQVTM and ANQGSEA. Here the CDR3 DNA reads TGCAGCGTTGAATTGGTAGGCGAAGACTACGAGCAGTACTTC. Translating gives CSVELVGEDYEQYF.

With regard to this clonotype: A much larger clonotype is one base distant, so this may be a read error. This CDR3 is CASGLVTGGSNRPQHF. Written as DNA, the CDR3 is TGTGCTAGTGGTTTGGTCACAGGGGGAAGCAATCGGCCCCAGCATTTT. The J gene is TRBJ1-5, the V gene TRBV12-5; 8 nucleotides match TRBD1. The CDR3 totals 16 residues. CDR1 and CDR2 (germline): LGHNT, FRNRAP.